A selection of T cell receptor beta chains follows, all from one sample in a study of T-cell memory formation after mild COVID-19. TCRdb re-called the 5' RACE reads with MiXCR, one entry per CDR3 protein. The sample has approximately 450,000 distinct CDR3 sequences; 15% to 20% are singletons. The sequencing sample was made of PBMCs or a T cell subset sorted from them (not recorded which). The source of these receptors is an adult woman who had mild COVID-19 (a few samples of this study predate the infection). Cell type and time point are not known. Both conserved end residues are part of each CDR3. D genes are given only for firm matches. Size is stated for part of the rows, as once, few or many counts, or as a class when the clone is expanded.

clone size: .; V gene: TRBV7-2; J gene: TRBJ1-4; D gene: .; CDR3 protein: CASSSAGGPPNEKLFF; CDR3 DNA: TGTGCCAGCAGCTCTGCGGGGGGGCCGCCTAATGAAAAACTGTTTTTT
clone size: .; V gene: TRBV3-1; J gene: TRBJ2-6; D gene: .; CDR3 protein: CASSHESRWGSGANVLTF; CDR3 DNA: TGTGCCAGCAGCCACGAGAGCCGGTGGGGATCCGGGGCCAACGTCCTGACTTTC
clone size: .; V gene: TRBV7-8; J gene: TRBJ1-5; D gene: .; CDR3 protein: CASSLGVFGYSNQPQHF; CDR3 DNA: TGTGCCAGCAGCTTAGGCGTTTTCGGGTATAGCAATCAGCCCCAGCATTTT
clone size: few; V gene: TRBV2; J gene: TRBJ2-4; D gene: TRBD1; CDR3 protein: CASAGQAHIQYF; CDR3 DNA: TGTGCCAGCGCCGGACAGGCGCACATTCAGTACTTC
clone size: once; V gene: TRBV20-1; J gene: TRBJ2-1; D gene: .; CDR3 protein: CSARDGTGTNEQFF; CDR3 DNA: TGCAGTGCTAGAGACGGTACAGGGACCAATGAGCAGTTCTTC
clone size: few; V gene: TRBV24-1; J gene: TRBJ1-2; D gene: TRBD1; CDR3 protein: CATSDPGQAYGYTF; CDR3 DNA: TGTGCCACCAGTGACCCTGGACAGGCCTACGGCTACACCTTC
clone size: .; V gene: TRBV29-1; J gene: TRBJ1-2; D gene: .; CDR3 protein: CSVEEEGYTF; CDR3 DNA: TGCAGCGTTGAAGAGGAGGGCTACACCTTC
clone size: few; V gene: TRBV11-1; J gene: TRBJ2-2; D gene: .; CDR3 protein: CASSWGRSTGELFF; CDR3 DNA: TGTGCCAGCAGCTGGGGCAGGTCCACCGGGGAGCTGTTTTTT
clone size: many; V gene: TRBV5-1; J gene: TRBJ1-2; D gene: .; CDR3 protein: CASSLSRGGDYGYTF; CDR3 DNA: TGCGCCAGCAGCTTGTCCCGGGGAGGGGACTATGGCTACACCTTC
clone size: .; V gene: TRBV3-1; J gene: TRBJ1-1; D gene: .; CDR3 protein: CASSQVEYTEAFF; CDR3 DNA: TGTGCCAGCAGCCAGGTCGAGTACACTGAAGCTTTCTTT
clone size: few; V gene: TRBV10-3; J gene: TRBJ2-7; D gene: .; CDR3 protein: CATLPGANYEQYF; CDR3 DNA: TGTGCCACCCTCCCGGGGGCCAACTACGAGCAGTACTTC
clone size: few; V gene: TRBV5-4; J gene: TRBJ2-1; D gene: TRBD2; CDR3 protein: CASSLDLAEYNEQFF; CDR3 DNA: TGTGCCAGCAGCTTGGACCTAGCGGAGTACAATGAGCAGTTCTTC
clone size: few; V gene: TRBV6-6; J gene: TRBJ2-1; D gene: TRBD2; CDR3 protein: CATCRDYKNNEQFF; CDR3 DNA: TGTGCCACCTGTAGGGACTATAAAAACAATGAGCAGTTCTTC
clone size: few; V gene: TRBV7-9; J gene: TRBJ2-1; D gene: .; CDR3 protein: CASSLDGGPNYNEQFF; CDR3 DNA: TGTGCCAGCAGCTTAGATGGGGGGCCCAATTACAATGAGCAGTTCTTC
clone size: many; V gene: TRBV15; J gene: TRBJ2-6; D gene: .; CDR3 protein: CATSRSSSSSSGANVLTF; CDR3 DNA: TGTGCCACCAGCAGATCTAGCTCCAGTTCCTCTGGGGCCAACGTCCTGACTTTC
clone size: few; V gene: TRBV5-1; J gene: TRBJ1-1; D gene: .; CDR3 protein: CASSWGHLNTEAFF; CDR3 DNA: TGCGCCAGCAGCTGGGGACATCTCAACACTGAAGCTTTCTTT
clone size: few; V gene: TRBV7-2; J gene: TRBJ2-4; D gene: .; CDR3 protein: CASSSTARAPAKNIQYF; CDR3 DNA: TGTGCCAGCAGCTCCACGGCCAGGGCTCCCGCCAAAAACATTCAGTACTTC
clone size: few; V gene: TRBV5-1; J gene: TRBJ1-2; D gene: .; CDR3 protein: CASSPAGAGDYGYTF; CDR3 DNA: TGCGCCAGCAGCCCGGCAGGGGCAGGAGACTATGGCTACACCTTC
clone size: .; V gene: TRBV5-4; J gene: TRBJ2-7; D gene: TRBD2; CDR3 protein: CASSSGLAITYEQYF; CDR3 DNA: TGTGCCAGCAGCTCCGGACTAGCGATTACCTACGAGCAGTACTTC
clone size: .; V gene: TRBV27; J gene: TRBJ1-5; D gene: TRBD1; CDR3 protein: CASSKIDRGLNQPQHF; CDR3 DNA: TGTGCCAGCAGCAAGATCGACAGGGGGCTTAATCAGCCCCAGCATTTT
clone size: few; V gene: TRBV29-1; J gene: TRBJ1-4; D gene: TRBD1; CDR3 protein: CSVGAGGAGKLFF; CDR3 DNA: TGCAGCGTTGGAGCAGGGGGCGCGGGAAAACTGTTTTTT
clone size: .; V gene: TRBV5-1; J gene: TRBJ1-1; D gene: .; CDR3 protein: CASSFGDLANTEAFF; CDR3 DNA: TGCGCCAGCAGCTTTGGGGACCTCGCTAACACTGAAGCTTTCTTT
clone size: .; V gene: TRBV3-1; J gene: TRBJ1-1; D gene: .; CDR3 protein: CASSRVATEAFF; CDR3 DNA: TGTGCCAGCAGCCGGGTAGCCACTGAAGCTTTCTTT
clone size: .; V gene: TRBV7-2; J gene: TRBJ2-5; D gene: .; CDR3 protein: CASSLASETQYF; CDR3 DNA: TGTGCCAGCAGCTTGGCATCTGAGACCCAGTACTTC
clone size: .; V gene: TRBV3-1; J gene: TRBJ2-1; D gene: .; CDR3 protein: CASSRSYNEQFF; CDR3 DNA: TGTGCCAGCAGCAGGTCCTACAATGAGCAGTTCTTC
clone size: few; V gene: TRBV24-1; J gene: TRBJ2-3; D gene: .; CDR3 protein: CATSDYGRVIADTQYF; CDR3 DNA: TGTGCCACCAGTGATTACGGTCGGGTTATCGCAGATACGCAGTATTTT
clone size: .; V gene: TRBV7-6; J gene: TRBJ2-5; D gene: TRBD2; CDR3 protein: CASSWTSQETQYF; CDR3 DNA: TGTGCCAGCAGCTGGACTAGTCAAGAGACCCAGTACTTC
clone size: .; V gene: TRBV9; J gene: TRBJ2-7; D gene: .; CDR3 protein: CASSTDRDKYYEQYF; CDR3 DNA: TGTGCCAGCAGTACGGACCGGGACAAGTACTACGAGCAGTACTTC
clone size: few; V gene: TRBV7-6; J gene: TRBJ2-5; D gene: .; CDR3 protein: CASSLGGEQETQYF; CDR3 DNA: TGTGCCAGCAGCTTAGGGGGGGAACAAGAGACCCAGTACTTC
clone size: many; V gene: TRBV12-3/TRBV12-4; J gene: TRBJ1-5; D gene: .; CDR3 protein: CASSPGVYQPQHF; CDR3 DNA: TGTGCCAGCAGCCCAGGGGTTTATCAGCCCCAGCATTTT
clone size: many; V gene: TRBV14; J gene: TRBJ2-2; D gene: .; CDR3 protein: CASSQVSVTGELFF; CDR3 DNA: TGTGCCAGCAGCCAAGTTTCCGTGACCGGGGAGCTGTTTTTT
clone size: .; V gene: TRBV12-3/TRBV12-4; J gene: TRBJ1-1; D gene: .; CDR3 protein: CASSPWSGGDTEAFF; CDR3 DNA: TGTGCCAGCAGTCCCTGGTCAGGCGGGGACACTGAAGCTTTCTTT
clone size: few; V gene: TRBV4-3; J gene: TRBJ1-5; D gene: .; CDR3 protein: CASSQDYGNQPQHF; CDR3 DNA: TGCGCCAGCAGCCAAGATTACGGGAATCAGCCCCAGCATTTT